Below are 27 T cell receptor beta chains sequenced from a single sample in a study of identical twins. TCRdb reanalysed the 5' RACE reads using MiXCR and keeps one entry per CDR3 protein. Of around 95,000 distinct CDR3 sequences listed, less than 6.5% were seen once; the top ten hold about an eighth. Sequencing was carried out using memory T cells sorted from blood. Receptors were obtained from a woman aged 45-60 years in good health.

A few counts support this clonotype. The rearrangement joins TRBV28 to TRBJ2-4; 7 nucleotides align to TRBD1. This CDR3 has 14 amino acids. CDR1 and CDR2 from the germline V gene are MDHEN and SYDVKM. The V segment lost 6 bases and the J segment 7 bases; nucleotides outside the gene matches: 9. Written as DNA, the CDR3 is TGTGCCAGCAGCTCCGGGACAGCTTGGAACATTCAGTACTTC. Residues: CASSSGTAWNIQYF.

This clonotype showed up many times. The chain links TRBV30 to TRBJ2-1, with 8 bases fitting TRBD2. The CDR3 spans 14 residues. Germline lookup yields CDR1 GTSNPN and CDR2 SVGIG (reference sequence). Germline trimming cut 3 bases from V and 3 bases from J; bases unmatched to any gene: 4. The CDR3 reads CAWRLSGSYNEQFF. The CDR3 DNA reads as TGTGCCTGGAGATTGAGCGGGAGCTACAATGAGCAGTTCTTC.

The chain joins TRBV4-1 to TRBJ2-3, with D perhaps being TRBD1 or TRBD2 (5 bases each). The CDR3 totals 17 residues. The germline gives CDR1 MGHRA, CDR2 YSYEKL. V shed 4 bases and J shed 2 bases, with 19 bases lying between them. In nucleotides, the CDR3 is TGCGCCAGCAGCCTCACGACCGGGACCGGGATCACAGATACGCAGTATTTT. Amino acid sequence: CASSLTTGTGITDTQYF.

CDR3: CASSLVGGRQETQYF. The DNA for the CDR3 is TGTGCCAGCAGCTTGGTCGGCGGGAGACAAGAGACCCAGTACTTC. The chain joins TRBV5-6 to TRBJ2-5; 7 nucleotides align to TRBD2. After removal of 0 bases from V and 2 bases from J, the junction contained 4 bases not matched to a gene. Per the germline V gene, CDR1 is SGHDT and CDR2 is YYEEEE. This CDR3 region has 15 residues. Variable domain in full (rest from reference TRBV5-6 and TRBJ2-5): DAGVTQSPTHLIKTRGQQVTLRCSPKSGHDTVSWYQQALGQGPQFIFQYYEEEERQRGNFPDRFSGHQFPNYSSELNVNALLLGDSALYLCASSLVGGRQETQYFGPGTRLLVL.

This clonotype was observed at least ten times. The chain has TRBV27 and TRBJ1-4; weak D call: TRBD1 (5 bases). Germline CDR1 is MNHEY and CDR2 is SMNVEV (reference sequence). Trimming cost V 4 bases and J 3 bases, with 15 bases left between them. This CDR3 is 16 amino acids long. The CDR3 coding sequence is TGTGCCAGCAGTTCTCTACCGGGACGGGCTAATGAAAAACTGTTTTTT. Translating it yields CASSSLPGRANEKLFF.

This clonotype was counted at least ten times. The V call is TRBV10-1, the J call TRBJ1-2, with D perhaps matching TRBD1 (5 bases). V was clipped by 3 bases and J by 0 bases, with 11 bases between them. The germline gives CDR1 WNHNN, CDR2 SYGVQD (reference sequence). The CDR3 totals 15 residues. Here the CDR3 reads CASSDGVGANYGYTF. The CDR3 DNA follows: TGCGCCAGCAGTGATGGGGTGGGGGCTAACTATGGCTACACCTTC.

This clonotype was counted only a few times. V gene TRBV19 combines with J gene TRBJ2-5, with 8 nucleotides matching TRBD1. V lost 3 bases, J lost 3 bases, and 6 bases stayed unmatched. In germline, CDR1 is LNHDA, CDR2 SQIVND (reference sequence). The CDR3 has 15 residues. The CDR3 DNA reads TGTGCCAGTAGTATCGGACAGGGAGGAAAAGAGACCCAGTACTTC. Its translation: CASSIGQGGKETQYF. Full variable domain (remainder filled in from reference TRBV19 and TRBJ2-5): DGGITQSPKYLFRKEGQNVTLSCEQNLNHDAMYWYRQDPGQGLRLIYYSQIVNDFQKGDIAEGYSVSREKKESFPLTVTSAQKNPTAFYLCASSIGQGGKETQYFGPGTRLLVL.

This clonotype was picked up many times. The V and J genes are TRBV4-1 and TRBJ1-2; D is uncertain. This CDR3 is 15 amino acids long. Germline-derived CDR1 and CDR2 are MGHRA and YSYEKL. The V gene lost 0 bases and the J gene lost 8 bases, with 16 bases spanning the gap. The CDR3 spells CASSQEGTALGGYTF. CDR3 sequence (DNA): TGCGCCAGCAGCCAAGAAGGCACGGCGCTTGGGGGCTACACCTTC.

This clonotype was counted many times. The rearrangement joins TRBV19 to TRBJ2-1; unclear D gene. V lost 10 bases, J lost 8 bases, and 18 bases lay in between. Germline CDR1 LNHDA, CDR2 SQIVND (reference sequence). The CDR3 is made up of 13 amino acids. CDR3 DNA: TGTGCCACCTCCGAGTTGGCGCGCGATGAGCAGTTCTTC. This encodes CATSELARDEQFF.

This clonotype occurred many times. The chain has TRBV20-1 and TRBJ2-5, with TRBD2 matching 11 bases. Looked up from germline, CDR1 is DFQATT and CDR2 is SNEGSKA (reference sequence). This CDR3 is 17 amino acids long. The junction had 12 bases not matched to a gene; V was cut back by 1 base and J by 5 bases. The CDR3 region has the DNA TGCAGTGCTAGAGTTTTTGGTAGCGGGAGGGCCGGGGAGACCCAGTACTTC. Translating it yields CSARVFGSGRAGETQYF.

This clonotype was observed many times. The rearrangement links TRBV9 to TRBJ2-7; D not resolved. CDR3 size: 14 residues. Trimming left V 0 bases short and J 7 bases short, with 14 bases between. Germline CDR1 SGDLS, CDR2 YYNGEE. The CDR3 DNA is TGTGCCAGCAGCGTAGATTCTCTGAAGAAAGAGCAGTACTTC. This gives the protein CASSVDSLKKEQYF.

This clonotype was seen ten or more times. This chain joins TRBV5-1 and TRBJ2-3; 8 bases are a match to TRBD1. The CDR3 loop spans 16 amino acids. The trim removed 4 bases at V and 1 base at J, leaving 8 bases unmatched. In germline, CDR1 is SGHRS, CDR2 YFSETQ. The CDR3 DNA sequence: TGCGCCAGCAGCCCCCTACCGGGACAGGGCACAGATACGCAGTATTTT. This encodes CASSPLPGQGTDTQYF.

This clonotype was recorded many times. The chain recombines TRBV11-2 with TRBJ2-2; 7 bases fit TRBD2. The CDR3 contains 15 residues. Looked up from germline, CDR1 is SGHAT and CDR2 is FQNNGV. With V trimmed by 4 bases and J by 0 bases, 2 bases remained unmatched. The CDR3 DNA follows: TGTGCCAGCAGCTCGCTAGCGGCGAACACCGGGGAGCTGTTTTTT. Translating it yields CASSSLAANTGELFF.

This clonotype was seen many times. The V call is TRBV24-1, the J call TRBJ2-5, with D perhaps matching TRBD2 (6 bases). Germline V lookup: CDR1 KGHDR, CDR2 SFDVKD. The ends were cut back, 1 base at V and 4 bases at J, with 9 bases in the middle. The CDR3 extends over 14 amino acids. In DNA, the CDR3 is TGTGCCACCAGTGATTTATCCGGGAGAGAGACCCAGTACTTC. Encoded protein: CATSDLSGRETQYF.

This clonotype was counted many times. The chain employs TRBV29-1 and TRBJ1-1; D might be TRBD1 (6 bases). This CDR3 is built from 14 residues. V gave up 6 bases and J gave up 2 bases, with 16 bases separating them. Germline V gene sequence: CDR1 SQVTM, CDR2 ANQGSEA. The chain's CDR3 is CSVVVGAGNTEAFF. CDR3 DNA sequence: TGCAGCGTGGTCGTGGGGGCTGGAAACACTGAAGCTTTCTTT.

This clonotype was seen a handful of times. The V and J genes are TRBV18 and TRBJ2-3, with 8 bases that match TRBD2. The V and J ends lost 3 bases and 5 bases, in that order; junction bases with no gene match: 13. CDR1 and CDR2 (germline): KGHSH, LQKENI. This CDR3 has 17 amino acids. This CDR3 is CASSPTAGAGDLDTQYF. In DNA, the CDR3 is TGTGCCAGCTCACCTACGGCCGGAGCGGGAGACCTAGATACGCAGTATTTT.

This clonotype occurred a few times. This rearrangement joins TRBV12-5 to TRBJ2-4; 11 bases match TRBD2. The CDR3 is 18 residues long. Germline V lookup: CDR1 LGHNT, CDR2 FRNRAP. The J segment lost 3 bases and the V segment lost 2 bases, leaving 9 bases of the junction unmatched. The CDR3 sequence: CASGLFSPSGRFKNIQYF. CDR3 coding DNA: TGTGCTAGTGGTTTGTTCTCCCCTAGCGGGAGGTTCAAAAACATTCAGTACTTC.

This clonotype was observed a handful of times. The V and J genes are TRBV7-9 and TRBJ1-1; 10 bases map to TRBD1. CDR3 size: 16 residues. The germline V gene has CDR1 SEHNR and CDR2 FQNEAQ (reference sequence). The V segment lost 4 bases and the J segment 4 bases; nucleotides outside the gene matches: 9. The chain's CDR3 is CASSSDRGRESTEAFF. The CDR3 region has the DNA TGTGCCAGCAGCTCAGACAGGGGGCGAGAAAGCACTGAAGCTTTCTTT.

In its sample, this clonotype was seen many times. The V and J genes are TRBV7-8 and TRBJ2-1, with D tentatively TRBD1 or TRBD2 (8 bases each). The CDR3 is 17 residues long. Trimming removed 5 bases from V and 4 bases from J, with 21 bases in between. Germline CDR1 and CDR2: SGHVS and FQNEAQ. The CDR3: CASSPGGGRTHYNEQFF. The CDR3 DNA follows: TGTGCCAGCAGCCCAGGGGGCGGGAGGACTCATTACAATGAGCAGTTCTTC.

A remark on this clonotype: A much larger clone differs from this one at a single base, so this may be a read error. A read error is likely, as this CDR3 ends without the conserved phenylalanine or tryptophan. V usage is TRBV20-1 and J usage is TRBJ2-1, with 7 positions matching TRBD1. The CDR3 runs to 16 residues. Trimming removed 0 bases from V and 1 base from J; junction bases left unmatched: 6. Germline V CDR1 and CDR2: DFQATT, SNEGSKA (reference sequence). The DNA for the CDR3 is TGCAGTGCTAGAGACCCAGGGGGTCTGTCCTACAATGAGCAGTTCTGC. Translating gives CSARDPGGLSYNEQFC.

Notes on this clonotype: It is likely a read error, because the conserved phenylalanine at the end of the CDR3 is missing. The chain couples TRBV12-5 to TRBJ2-1; 10 bases fit TRBD2. The CDR3 totals 14 residues. Germline V gives CDR1 LGHNT, CDR2 FRNRAP. The ends lost 8 bases at V and 7 bases at J; junction bases unmatched: 8. CDR3 sequence reads: CASTKREGRNEQFL. DNA of the CDR3: TGTGCTAGTACTAAGCGGGAGGGGAGGAATGAGCAGTTCCTC.

This clonotype was recorded at least ten times. The rearrangement uses TRBV4-1 and TRBJ2-6; D is ambiguous. The germline V gene encodes CDR1 MGHRA and CDR2 YSYEKL. The CDR3 is made up of 16 amino acids. The ends were cut back, 0 bases at V and 2 bases at J, with 8 bases in the middle. The CDR3 reads CASSQEGGPGANVLTF. The CDR3 DNA is TGCGCCAGCAGCCAAGAAGGTGGTCCTGGGGCCAACGTCCTGACTTTC.

This clonotype showed up many times. The rearrangement links TRBV12-3 or TRBV12-4 to TRBJ2-1, with 7 bases that match TRBD2. This CDR3 is built from 17 residues. Trimming removed 0 bases from V and 8 bases from J; junction bases left unmatched: 13. The DNA of the CDR3 is TGTGCCAGCAGTTTAGCCCCTAGGGGCGGGAGAAGGTATGAGCAGTTCTTC. It codes for CASSLAPRGGRRYEQFF.

The rearrangement joins TRBV6-5 to TRBJ1-3; D is unclear. V was cut by 0 bases and J by 0 bases, with 12 bases left in between. This CDR3 is 17 amino acids long. CDR1 and CDR2 (germline): MNHEY, SVGAGI. The CDR3 is CASSYSMAAISGNTIYF. CDR3 DNA: TGTGCCAGCAGTTACTCGATGGCAGCTATCTCTGGAAACACCATATATTTT.

This clonotype was detected only a few times. The chain recombines TRBV18 with TRBJ1-3; D is uncertain. There are 11 residues in the CDR3. The V gene's germline CDR1 is KGHSH and CDR2 LQKENI. Trimming stripped 6 bases from V and 6 bases from J, with 6 bases between. CDR3 sequence reads: CASSPQNTIYF. DNA for the CDR3: TGTGCCAGCTCGCCCCAAAACACCATATATTTT.

This clonotype was picked up a small number of times. The V call is TRBV5-5, the J call TRBJ1-6; a weak D match, TRBD1 (6 bases). This CDR3 spans 15 amino acids. Germline V gene sequence: CDR1 SGHKS, CDR2 YYEKEE (reference sequence). The V end was cut by 1 base, the J end by 7 bases, with 12 bases between. For the CDR3, the DNA is TGTGCCAGCAGCTTGCTAGGACAGCGGAATTCACCCCTCCACTTT. As protein: CASSLLGQRNSPLHF.

A few counts support this clonotype. This rearrangement joins TRBV30 to TRBJ2-2; a possible D gene is TRBD2 (6 bases). There are 14 residues in the CDR3. Looked up from germline, CDR1 is GTSNPN and CDR2 is SVGIG (reference sequence). The V and J ends lost 4 bases and 6 bases respectively, with 15 bases between them. CDR3 sequence: CAWKAGPLSGELFF. In nucleotides, the CDR3 is TGTGCCTGGAAGGCGGGACCTTTATCCGGGGAGCTGTTTTTT.